This passage covers 14 T cell receptor beta chains from one sample sequenced in a study of response to subunit inactivated influenza vaccine. TCRdb redid the calling of the RT-PCR reads with MiXCR, one entry per CDR3 protein. The table includes about 500,000 distinct CDR3 sequences, 16% detected once. The specimen comprised CD4+ T cells sorted from PBMCs, sampled less than 30 months after vaccination. These receptor sequences come from a man between 50 and 75 years old who received an inactivated influenza vaccine.

This clonotype has a handful of counts. This chain uses TRBV4-1 with TRBJ2-5; D ambiguous. Germline V CDR1 and CDR2: MGHRA, YSYEKL. The CDR3 length is 13 residues. Trimming removed 1 base from V and 5 bases from J, with 8 bases in between. CDR3 loop: CASSQGVVETQYF. The DNA of the CDR3 is TGCGCCAGCAGCCAAGGTGTGGTTGAGACCCAGTACTTC.

This clonotype came up a few times. The chain uses TRBV6-1 and TRBJ2-3; perhaps TRBD1 as D (5 bases). V lost 3 bases, J lost 0 bases, and 13 bases lay in between. The CDR3 spans 16 residues. Germline V CDR1 and CDR2: MNHNS, SASEGT. The CDR3 coding sequence is TGTGCCAGCAGTGATGTAGGGGCCCCTAGCACAGATACGCAGTATTTT. It codes for CASSDVGAPSTDTQYF.

This clonotype has at least ten counts. The chain employs TRBV20-1 and TRBJ2-3, with 9 bases that match TRBD2. Germline CDR1 and CDR2: DFQATT and SNEGSKA (reference sequence). The CDR3 is made up of 15 amino acids. V was clipped by 4 bases and J by 1 base; unmatched bases: 6. The CDR3 nucleotides are TGCAGTGCTATTAAACCTAGCGGGGGCACAGATACGCAGTATTTT. It codes for CSAIKPSGGTDTQYF.

V gene TRBV20-1 combines with J gene TRBJ2-3, with 9 bases fitting TRBD2. Trimming took 4 bases from V and 0 from J; bases not matched to a gene: 11. The CDR3 is 17 amino acids. Germline V CDR1 and CDR2: DFQATT, SNEGSKA (reference sequence). Here the CDR3 DNA reads TGCAGTGCTACCCGTCTAGCGGGAACTTCTAGCACAGATACGCAGTATTTT. It specifies CSATRLAGTSSTDTQYF.

The chain employs TRBV7-2 and TRBJ1-1; perhaps TRBD1 as D (5 bases). CDR1 is SGHTA and CDR2 is FQGNSA in the germline V gene. V shed 5 bases and J shed 6 bases, with 16 bases lying between them. The CDR3 extends over 14 amino acids. Here the CDR3 DNA reads TGTGCCAGCAGCCCCCAGGGCGCGATCCCTGAAGCTTTCTTT. This translates into CASSPQGAIPEAFF.

This clonotype was recorded many times. The rearrangement uses TRBV7-8 and TRBJ1-4; unclear D gene. V lost 3 bases and J 0 bases, leaving 11 bases between the germline ends. Germline CDR1 and CDR2: SGHVS and FQNEAQ. The CDR3 is made up of 16 amino acids. The CDR3 region is CASSLYHSATNEKLFF. In DNA, the CDR3 is TGTGCCAGCAGCTTGTACCATTCGGCAACTAATGAAAAACTGTTTTTT.

This clonotype was picked up many times. The chain couples TRBV11-2 to TRBJ2-2; no firm D call. The CDR3 covers 17 residues. Germline V lookup: CDR1 SGHAT, CDR2 FQNNGV. V lost 7 bases and J 6 bases, leaving 24 bases between the germline ends. Here the CDR3 DNA reads TGTGCCAGCACAATGCCGTGGGCCGCAGGACGATCCGGGGAGCTGTTTTTT. Translation gives CASTMPWAAGRSGELFF.

This clonotype has a handful of counts. This chain connects TRBV3-1 to TRBJ2-7; D unresolved. The V gene's germline CDR1 is LGHDT and CDR2 YNNKEL (reference sequence). Trimming took 0 bases from V and 3 from J, leaving 15 bases between them. The CDR3 consists of 16 residues. This CDR3 is CASSQEGRVYGYEQYF. CDR3 nucleotide sequence: TGTGCCAGCAGCCAAGAAGGTCGGGTTTATGGCTACGAGCAGTACTTC.

This clonotype has a handful of counts. The rearrangement links TRBV6-6 to TRBJ2-1, with D maybe TRBD2 (5 bases). CDR1 MNHNY and CDR2 SVGAGI come from the germline V gene (reference sequence). The CDR3 totals 13 residues. The ends were cut back, 2 bases at V and 9 bases at J, with 11 bases in the middle. CDR3 protein: CASSYLAFGEQFF. DNA of the CDR3: TGTGCCAGCAGTTACCTAGCATTCGGTGAGCAGTTCTTC.

This clonotype was seen just once. This chain joins TRBV10-3 and TRBJ2-3, with 9 nucleotides matching TRBD2. The V segment lost 7 bases and the J segment 4 bases; nucleotides outside the gene matches: 12. Germline CDR1 ENHRY, CDR2 SYGVKD. This CDR3 is built from 16 residues. The CDR3 DNA is TGTGCCATCAACCCGTCTCGGGGACTAGCAGCAGATACGCAGTATTTT. This codes for CAINPSRGLAADTQYF.

This clonotype was detected a few times. The chain couples TRBV2 to TRBJ2-4; TRBD2 might be the D (5 bases). Germline CDR1 and CDR2: SNHLY and FYNNEI. CDR3 length: 15 residues. The V and J ends lost 7 bases and 0 bases respectively, with 13 bases between them. CDR3 DNA sequence: TGTGCCAGCACCGAGGGAAGGGTAGCCAAAAACATTCAGTACTTC. It specifies CASTEGRVAKNIQYF. Using reference TRBV2 and TRBJ2-4 for the parts outside the CDR3, the full variable domain is EPEVTQTPSHQVTQMGQEVILRCVPISNHLYFYWYRQILGQKVEFLVSFYNNEISEKSEIFDDQFSVERPDGSNFTLKIRSTKLEDSAMYFCASTEGRVAKNIQYFGAGTRLSVL.

This clonotype was counted a few times. The rearrangement joins TRBV20-1 to TRBJ2-3; the match to TRBD2 covers 14 bases. The CDR3 totals 14 residues. Germline V CDR1 and CDR2: DFQATT, SNEGSKA (reference sequence). With 3 bases clipped from V and 4 bases from J, the junction kept 0 bases outside the gene matches. The CDR3 bases are TGCAGTGCTAGGACTAGCGGGAGGGCAGATACGCAGTATTTT. Protein product: CSARTSGRADTQYF.

This clonotype was counted between two and nine times. The chain couples TRBV12-3 or TRBV12-4 to TRBJ2-1, with D unresolved. The CDR3 has 12 amino acids. The ends were cut back, 3 bases at V and 6 bases at J, with 6 bases in the middle. This CDR3 reads CASSFLANEQFF. Here the CDR3 DNA reads TGTGCCAGCAGTTTTCTGGCCAATGAGCAGTTCTTC.

The table lists this clonotype with a few counts. V is TRBV7-9 and J is TRBJ2-6; D may be TRBD1 (6 bases). CDR3 length equals 14 residues. V was pared by 8 bases and J by 2 bases, with 10 bases between. Germline values: CDR1 SEHNR, CDR2 FQNEAQ (reference sequence). The CDR3 sequence: CASSAGAGANVLTF. DNA of the CDR3: TGTGCCAGCTCGGCAGGGGCTGGGGCCAACGTCCTGACTTTC.